The rows below give T cell receptor beta chains drawn from one sample of a study of blood T cells in healthy people across ages. TCRdb used MiXCR to reprocess the 5' RACE reads, holding one entry per CDR3 protein. The sample records hundreds of thousands of distinct CDR3 sequences, 35% to 50% being singletons. The specimen sequenced was blood. These receptors were taken from an elderly man in good health. Both conserved end residues are part of each CDR3. The D gene is left open where the match is weak. Only part of the rows carry a size: once, few, many, or a class if the clone is expanded.

D gene	clone size	V gene	J gene	CDR3 DNA	CDR3 protein
TRBD2	few	TRBV12-3/TRBV12-4	TRBJ2-7	TGTGCCAGCACACCGGGACTAGTCTTGGAGAATGAGCAGTACTTC	CASTPGLVLENEQYF
TRBD1	few	TRBV27	TRBJ1-5	TGTGCCAGCAGCTCCCAGACAGGGCGTTACAATCAGCCCCAGCATTTT	CASSSQTGRYNQPQHF
.	once	TRBV20-1	TRBJ1-4	TGCAGCGTCCCTTTAAAGGTGACTAATGAAAAACTGTTTTTT	CSVPLKVTNEKLFF
.	.	TRBV5-6	TRBJ2-5	TGTGCCAGCCGCGGACGGGGGGCGCGGGAGCGGTACTTC	CASRGRGARERYF
.	few	TRBV27	TRBJ2-7	TGTGCCAGCAGACGGGGGTTTGGCTCCTACGAGCAGTACTTC	CASRRGFGSYEQYF
TRBD1	.	TRBV12-3/TRBV12-4	TRBJ2-3	TGTGCCAGCAGTTTGGTGGGACAGGGGGCTGATACGCAGTATTTT	CASSLVGQGADTQYF
TRBD1	few	TRBV20-1	TRBJ2-4	TGCAGTGCGCTGGGACAGGACAAAAACATTCAGTACTTC	CSALGQDKNIQYF
TRBD2	few	TRBV11-3	TRBJ2-1	TGTGCCAGCAGCCCCAAGACTAGCAGACAATACAATGAGCAGTTCTTC	CASSPKTSRQYNEQFF
TRBD1	.	TRBV30	TRBJ1-4	TGTGCCTGGAGTGAACTACAGGGGGCAGTTGAAAAACTGTTTTTT	CAWSELQGAVEKLFF
TRBD1	few	TRBV29-1	TRBJ2-7	TGCAGCGTTGAAGGTTGGACAGGGAACGACGAGCAGTACTTC	CSVEGWTGNDEQYF
.	.	TRBV2	TRBJ1-2	TGTGCCAGCAGTCTCGTCGTTTGGGTCCTCTATGGCTACACCTTC	CASSLVVWVLYGYTF